The rows below give T cell receptor beta chains drawn from one sample of a study of blood T cell repertoires in COVID-19. Here immunoSEQ multiplex PCR was the method, and the copy in TCRdb shows in-frame clones only, minus some. The table has tens of thousands of clones, about 90% seen once; the top ten hold approximately 4.1%. Sequences were obtained from peripheral blood. These receptors all stem from a woman between 45 and 60 years old in a cohort sampled during active COVID-19. Both conserved end residues are part of each CDR3. A D gene is named only where the DNA matches it firmly. Size values are once, few and many counts, or a class for expanded clones, and some rows have none.

clone size	V gene	J gene	D gene	CDR3 length	CDR3 DNA	CDR3 protein
NA	TRBV5-4	TRBJ2-7	NA	12	TGTGCCAGCAGCTTGGATAGTATGGTTATGTACTTC	CASSLDSMVMYF
NA	TRBV19	TRBJ2-2	TRBD1	15	TGTGCCAGTAGACCCGGGACAGCCAACACCGGGGAGCTGTTTTTT	CASRPGTANTGELFF
NA	TRBV19	TRBJ1-1	NA	17	TGTGCCAGTAGTCTTACAGGGTATGGTGTCGTGGGGACTGAAGCTTTCTTT	CASSLTGYGVVGTEAFF
NA	TRBV18	TRBJ1-2	NA	12	TGTGCCAGCTCACCAAGGGGAAATGGCTACACCTTC	CASSPRGNGYTF
NA	TRBV6-5	TRBJ2-2	NA	13	TGTGCCACTCAGGGGCTTTTCACCGGGGAGCTGTTTTTT	CATQGLFTGELFF
NA	TRBV7-3	TRBJ2-7	TRBD2	15	TGTGCCAGCAGCCCCGGGGGGGGTATTCCCTACGAGCAGTACTTC	CASSPGGGIPYEQYF
NA	TRBV5-6	TRBJ2-3	NA	15	TGTGCCAGCAGTTCCACGACAGTTCACACAGATACGCAGTATTTT	CASSSTTVHTDTQYF
NA	TRBV2	TRBJ2-1	TRBD1	15	TGTGCCAGTTCCCAGGGACAGGGAAGCTACAATGAGCAGTTCTTC	CASSQGQGSYNEQFF
NA	TRBV5-1	TRBJ2-3	NA	15	TGCGCCAGCAGCTCCGGAGCCTCAAACGGGGATACGCAGTATTTT	CASSSGASNGDTQYF
NA	TRBV10-3	TRBJ1-2	NA	12	TGTGCCATCACCGCAGGGAACTATGGCTACACCTTC	CAITAGNYGYTF
NA	TRBV11-2	TRBJ2-7	TRBD1	14	TGTGCCAGCAGCTTAGGGACAGGGAGCTACGAGCAGTACTTC	CASSLGTGSYEQYF
NA	TRBV2	TRBJ2-2	NA	14	TGTGCCAGCAGAGGAGTTATGAACACCGGGGAGCTGTTTTTT	CASRGVMNTGELFF
NA	TRBV29-1	TRBJ2-7	TRBD1	15	TGCAGCGTTGAGGCGGGACAGGGTTCCTACTCCGAGCAGTACTTC	CSVEAGQGSYSEQYF
NA	TRBV10-3	TRBJ2-1	NA	14	TGTGCCATCAGTGAGTCCCCCGGAGACAATGAGCAGTTCTTC	CAISESPGDNEQFF
NA	TRBV19	TRBJ2-1	NA	16	TGTGCCAGTAGTCCCCCGGCCCCCGGGTCCTACAATGAGCAGTTCTTC	CASSPPAPGSYNEQFF
NA	TRBV27	TRBJ2-1	NA	14	TGTGCCAGCAGTTTAGTCCCCCACCGCGGTGAGCAGTTCTTC	CASSLVPHRGEQFF
few	TRBV11-2	TRBJ2-7	TRBD2	15	TGTGCCAGCAGCTTCAATAGCGGGCTGTCCTACGAGCAGTACTTC	CASSFNSGLSYEQYF
NA	TRBV11-2	TRBJ1-3	TRBD1	16	TGTGCCAGCAGCTTCAGACAGGGGGACTCTGGAAACACCATATATTTT	CASSFRQGDSGNTIYF
NA	TRBV27	TRBJ2-2	NA	16	TGTGCCAGCAGTTTATGGGACTTGGGGAACACCGGGGAGCTGTTTTTT	CASSLWDLGNTGELFF
once	TRBV3-1/TRBV3-2	TRBJ2-3	NA	15	TGTGCCAGCAGCCAAGACGGAGTAGCGTCGGATACGCAGTATTTT	CASSQDGVASDTQYF
NA	TRBV10-2	TRBJ2-5	NA	11	TGCGCCAGCAGTGGACAGGAGACCCAGTACTTC	CASSGQETQYF
few	TRBV7-2	TRBJ2-7	TRBD1	13	TGTGCCAGCAGCGCTACAGGGGGCTACGAGCAGTACTTC	CASSATGGYEQYF
once	TRBV28	TRBJ1-5	TRBD1	16	TGTGCCAGCAGAACGGAACAGGGGGCGAGCAATCAGCCCCAGCATTTT	CASRTEQGASNQPQHF